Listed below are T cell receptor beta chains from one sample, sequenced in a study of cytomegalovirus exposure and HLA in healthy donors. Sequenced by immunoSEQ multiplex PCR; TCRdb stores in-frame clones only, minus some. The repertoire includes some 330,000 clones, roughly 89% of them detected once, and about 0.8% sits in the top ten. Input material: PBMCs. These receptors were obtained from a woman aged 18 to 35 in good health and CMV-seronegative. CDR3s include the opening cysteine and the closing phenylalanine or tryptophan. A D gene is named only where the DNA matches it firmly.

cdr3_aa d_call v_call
CASSSYTGVAGNTIYF TRBD1 TRBV11-2
CASSRRGTSGTSTDTQYF TRBD2 TRBV7-2
CASSYAGDYGYTF - TRBV6-5
CASSSRGGWETQYF TRBD1 TRBV6-5
CASSQPGMNILFF - TRBV4-1
CASSEFYRQNTGELFF - TRBV10-1
CASSYRLDRAYNEQFF TRBD1 TRBV6-6
CASSQDRTLGDEQYF - TRBV4-3
CASSIDGPGTVSYEQYF TRBD1 TRBV19
CASSTDVNTGELFF - TRBV7-3
CASSPSTDTQYF - TRBV6-6
CASSGSNTGELFF - TRBV6-4
CASSLKQGYEQYF - TRBV27
CSTTGSGNTGELFF - TRBV29-1
CASSLAGTSSYNEQFF TRBD2 TRBV7-3
CAWTLTGVFLYNEQFF TRBD1 TRBV30
CSGRTGVTDTQYF TRBD1 TRBV29-1
CASRDRKSPNYGYTF TRBD1 TRBV2
CASSGTVHSGANVLTF TRBD1 TRBV5-4
CASSQGAPDRGFGYTF TRBD1 TRBV4-3
CAISQTEETQYF - TRBV10-3
CASSELISSEQYF - TRBV25-1
CASSLTSGRYYEQYF TRBD2 TRBV5-1
CASLPGGRATYGYTF - TRBV27
CASGEGTTYEQYF TRBD2 TRBV25-1
CASNRYNEQFF - TRBV28
CASRPGQAFSYEQYF TRBD1 TRBV28
CASSLGRDRVTDTQYF TRBD1 TRBV5-1
CASSKGQGYEQYF - TRBV21-1
CASSQDWGVIAGSTYNEQFF TRBD2 TRBV4-3
CSVERAGVILETQYF - TRBV29-1
CASSLGLAATYNEQFF TRBD2 TRBV5-6
CAWGNGGLGYTF - TRBV30
CASNGGGGSTEAFF - TRBV2
CAIKGGAGETQYF - TRBV10-3
CASSWGQGNTEAFF TRBD1 TRBV6-1